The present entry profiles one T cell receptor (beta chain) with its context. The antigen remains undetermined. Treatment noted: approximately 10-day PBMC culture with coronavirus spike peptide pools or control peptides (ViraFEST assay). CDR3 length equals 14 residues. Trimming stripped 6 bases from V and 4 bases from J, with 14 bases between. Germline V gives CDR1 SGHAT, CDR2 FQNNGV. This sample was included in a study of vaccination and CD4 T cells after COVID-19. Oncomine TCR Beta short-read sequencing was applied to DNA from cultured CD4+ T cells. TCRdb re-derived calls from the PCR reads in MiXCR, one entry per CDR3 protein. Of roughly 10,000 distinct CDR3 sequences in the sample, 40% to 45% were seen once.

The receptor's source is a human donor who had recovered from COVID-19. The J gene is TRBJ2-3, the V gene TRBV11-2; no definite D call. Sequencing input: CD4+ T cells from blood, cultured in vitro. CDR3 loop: CASSRRHSPDTQYF. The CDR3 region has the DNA TGTGCCAGCAGTAGGCGGCATAGCCCAGATACGCAGTATTTT.